Below are 27 T cell receptor beta chains sequenced from a single sample in a study of shared T cell receptors in the human thymus. Assay: immunoSEQ multiplex PCR; the TCRdb copy retains only in-frame clones and omits some. The repertoire holds about 540,000 clones, with around 78% as singletons. This sample was also put to use in a study of human thymus T cells.

The sequenced material came from thymocytes. These receptor sequences come from a boy in the first two years of life with a congenital heart defect.

The V gene is TRBV4-3, the J gene TRBJ2-1, with TRBD2 as a possible D gene (6 bases). Germline assignment: CDR1 LGHNA and CDR2 YSLEER. The CDR3 length is 15 residues. Trimming cost V 0 bases and J 4 bases, with 10 bases left between them. The CDR3 spells CASSQDRLVYNEQFF. CDR3 nucleotide sequence: TGCGCCAGCAGCCAAGATCGACTAGTTTACAATGAGCAGTTCTTC.

The chain uses TRBV10-3 and TRBJ1-3; 10 positions match TRBD1. V trimming: 5 bases; J trimming: 7 bases; junction bases outside the gene matches: 8. This CDR3 region has 15 residues. Germline V CDR1 and CDR2: ENHRY, SYGVKD. In DNA form, the CDR3 reads TGTGCCATCAGTCCGGAGGGACAGGGGATGAACACCATATATTTT. Residues: CAISPEGQGMNTIYF.

This rearrangement joins TRBV28 to TRBJ2-1; the D gene is possibly TRBD2 (6 bases). From germline, CDR1 is MDHEN and CDR2 SYDVKM. There are 16 residues in the CDR3. Trimming cost V 3 bases and J 2 bases, with 14 bases left between them. CDR3 bases: TGTGCCAGCAGTTTTGGGGGGTCGGCTGCCTACAATGAGCAGTTCTTC. The encoded protein is CASSFGGSAAYNEQFF.

The genes are TRBV27 and TRBJ2-3; 7 positions match TRBD2. The CDR3 has 15 amino acids. Unmatched junction bases numbered 14, after V lost 6 bases and J lost 8 bases. Germline V gives CDR1 MNHEY, CDR2 SMNVEV (reference sequence). The CDR3 loop is CASRSGTKGRGTQYF. CDR3 coding DNA: TGTGCCAGCAGGTCCGGGACTAAAGGACGGGGTACGCAGTATTTT.

The CDR3 DNA sequence: TGTGCCAGCAGTTTATCTGTCACGGGGGTTGGCAATCAGCCCCAGCATTTT. It translates to CASSLSVTGVGNQPQHF. The chain joins TRBV27 to TRBJ1-5; possible D gene TRBD1, 5 bases. The V end lost 0 bases, the J end lost 2 bases, and 14 bases lay between the germline ends. The CDR3 has 17 amino acids. Germline loops: CDR1 MNHEY, CDR2 SMNVEV (reference sequence).

The chain carries TRBV5-4 and TRBJ2-1; 9 nucleotides align to TRBD2. This CDR3 is built from 14 residues. The germline V gene encodes CDR1 SGHNT and CDR2 YYREEE (reference sequence). After removal of 0 bases from V and 5 bases from J, the junction contained 0 bases not matched to a gene. In DNA form, the CDR3 reads TGTGCCAGCAGCTTGGGCGGGAGGGACAATGAGCAGTTCTTC. It encodes CASSLGGRDNEQFF.

This clone was seen a few times. This chain joins TRBV4-2 and TRBJ2-5; TRBD2 matches 10 bases. Germline V gene lookup returns CDR1 LGHNA and CDR2 YNFKEQ. This CDR3 comprises 17 residues. V gave up 4 bases and J gave up 5 bases; unmatched junction bases: 13. CDR3 sequence reads: CASSPPASGSYYETQYF. CDR3 bases: TGTGCCAGCAGCCCCCCGGCTAGCGGGAGTTATTATGAGACCCAGTACTTC.

V and J are TRBV19 and TRBJ1-5, with 8 nucleotides matching TRBD1. The CDR3 contains 18 residues. The ends lost 3 bases at V and 0 bases at J; junction bases unmatched: 10. Germline V gene lookup returns CDR1 LNHDA and CDR2 SQIVND (reference sequence). The CDR3 DNA is TGTGCCAGTAGTATTTTAAAAGGACAGGGCTATAGCAATCAGCCCCAGCATTTT. Translated: CASSILKGQGYSNQPQHF.

The V gene is TRBV25-1, the J gene TRBJ2-1, with a weak D call TRBD2 (6 bases). The V gene's germline CDR1 is MGHDK and CDR2 SYGVNS. The CDR3 has 14 residues. Trimming left V 1 base short and J 7 bases short, with 11 bases between. The CDR3, as DNA: TGTGCCAGCAGTGAATGGGGGGAGAGTAATGAGCAGTTCTTC. Translating gives CASSEWGESNEQFF. Supplemented by reference TRBV25-1 and TRBJ2-1, the full variable domain reads EADIYQTPRYLVIGTGKKITLECSQTMGHDKMYWYQQDPGMELHLIHYSYGVNSTEKGDLSSESTVSRIRTEHFPLTLESARPSHTSQYLCASSEWGESNEQFFGPGTRLTVL.

This chain uses TRBV28 with TRBJ1-2; D is possibly TRBD1 (5 bases). V was shortened by 6 bases and J by 2 bases, with 10 bases between the two germline ends. Germline CDR1 is MDHEN and CDR2 is SYDVKM. This CDR3 contains 13 residues. Written as DNA, the CDR3 is TGTGCCAGCAGCCCTCCAGGGAACTATGGCTACACCTTC. Its protein product is CASSPPGNYGYTF.

This chain joins TRBV11-2 and TRBJ2-5; 13 bases fit TRBD2. This CDR3 has 18 amino acids. In germline, CDR1 is SGHAT, CDR2 FQNNGV. V was pared by 3 bases and J by 2 bases, with 9 bases of the junction left unmatched. This CDR3 is CASSLGGLAGVPQETQYF. The DNA of the CDR3 is TGTGCCAGCAGCTTGGGAGGACTAGCGGGAGTCCCGCAAGAGACCCAGTACTTC. Full variable domain (remainder filled in from reference TRBV11-2 and TRBJ2-5): EAGVAQSPRYKIIEKRQSVAFWCNPISGHATLYWYQQILGQGPKLLIQFQNNGVVDDSQLPKDRFSAERLKGVDSTLKIQPAKLEDSAVYLCASSLGGLAGVPQETQYFGPGTRLLVL.

This clone has more than one count but fewer than ten. This chain connects TRBV25-1 to TRBJ1-4; D unclear. The CDR3 contains 15 residues. Trimming stripped 2 bases from V and 8 bases from J, with 15 bases between. Germline CDR1 MGHDK, CDR2 SYGVNS. The chain's CDR3 is CASSEPLKGEEKLFF. The CDR3 nucleotides read TGTGCCAGCAGTGAACCCCTGAAGGGAGAGGAAAAACTGTTTTTT. The full variable domain, completed using reference TRBV25-1 and TRBJ1-4, is EADIYQTPRYLVIGTGKKITLECSQTMGHDKMYWYQQDPGMELHLIHYSYGVNSTEKGDLSSESTVSRIRTEHFPLTLESARPSHTSQYLCASSEPLKGEEKLFFGSGTQLSVL.

This chain joins TRBV5-4 and TRBJ2-6; 13 nucleotides agree with TRBD2. There are 17 residues in the CDR3. Unmatched junction bases numbered 2, after V lost 3 bases and J lost 2 bases. In germline, CDR1 is SGHNT, CDR2 YYREEE (reference sequence). CDR3: CASSCGLAGAGANVLTF. CDR3 DNA: TGTGCCAGCAGCTGTGGACTAGCGGGAGCTGGGGCCAACGTCCTGACTTTC.

V and J are TRBV30 and TRBJ1-2; a weak D match, TRBD1 (5 bases). The CDR3 runs to 13 residues. Per germline, CDR1 GTSNPN and CDR2 SVGIG (reference sequence). Trimming took 3 bases from V and 8 from J, leaving 16 bases between them. CDR3 coding DNA: TGTGCCTGGAGCGTTCGGAACAGGTGGGGCTACACCTTC. Residues: CAWSVRNRWGYTF.

This clone was seen more than once but under ten times. V and J are TRBV19 and TRBJ2-7, with D possibly TRBD2 on 5 matching bases. CDR3 length: 12 amino acids. Trimming shortened V by 6 bases and J by 6 bases, and 12 bases separated the two germline ends. The germline V gene encodes CDR1 LNHDA and CDR2 SQIVND (reference sequence). The CDR3 coding sequence is TGTGCCAGTAGCCCCCCGGGGTCCGAGCAGTACTTC. This translates into CASSPPGSEQYF.

The chain carries TRBV7-9 and TRBJ1-1, with 11 positions matching TRBD1. Germline CDR1 and CDR2: SEHNR and FQNEAQ (reference sequence). Trimming took 5 bases from V and 3 from J; bases not matched to a gene: 8. This CDR3 has 16 residues. The CDR3 protein is CASSPRTGGRDTEAFF. In nucleotides, the CDR3 is TGTGCCAGCAGCCCTCGGACAGGGGGCCGAGACACTGAAGCTTTCTTT.

The genes are TRBV11-3 and TRBJ2-2, with 7 bases identical to TRBD2. Unmatched junction bases numbered 4, after V lost 0 bases and J lost 3 bases. CDR1 and CDR2 from the germline V gene are SGHNT and YENEEA. This CDR3 contains 16 residues. CDR3: CASSLDRGGDTGELFF. In DNA form, the CDR3 reads TGTGCCAGCAGCTTAGATCGCGGGGGAGACACCGGGGAGCTGTTTTTT.

The chain employs TRBV9 and TRBJ1-3, with D uncertain. V was pared by 4 bases and J by 0 bases, with 8 bases between. The CDR3 runs to 14 residues. Germline V lookup: CDR1 SGDLS, CDR2 YYNGEE. The CDR3 reads CASSLDTSGNTIYF. The CDR3 nucleotides are TGTGCCAGCAGCCTTGACACCTCTGGAAACACCATATATTTT. Full variable domain (outside the CDR3, taken from reference TRBV9 and TRBJ1-3): DSGVTQTPKHLITATGQRVTLRCSPRSGDLSVYWYQQSLDQGLQFLIQYYNGEERAKGNILERFSAQQFPDLHSELNLSSLELGDSALYFCASSLDTSGNTIYFGEGSWLTVV.

The chain combines TRBV4-2 with TRBJ2-7; TRBD2 aligns across 7 bases. This CDR3 is 15 amino acids long. CDR1 is LGHNA and CDR2 is YNFKEQ in the germline V gene. V lost 1 base and J lost 1; bases outside the gene matches: 4. The CDR3 region is CASSQGGRKSYEQYF. The CDR3 bases are TGTGCCAGCAGCCAAGGCGGGAGAAAGTCCTACGAGCAGTACTTC.

The V gene is TRBV28, the J gene TRBJ1-5; D is ambiguous. This CDR3 is built from 17 residues. Germline V gives CDR1 MDHEN, CDR2 SYDVKM. Trimming took off 9 bases at V and 7 bases at J, with 28 bases between the two ends. CDR3: CASDLLGPSGEWQPQHF. DNA for the CDR3: TGTGCCAGTGACCTACTAGGACCCTCCGGGGAATGGCAGCCCCAGCATTTT. Full variable domain (outside the CDR3, taken from reference TRBV28 and TRBJ1-5): DVKVTQSSRYLVKRTGEKVFLECVQDMDHENMFWYRQDPGLGLRLIYFSYDVKMKEKGDIPEGYSVSREKKERFSLILESASTNQTSMYLCASDLLGPSGEWQPQHFGDGTRLSIL.

The chain combines TRBV4-2 with TRBJ2-7; D might be TRBD2 (6 bases). Trimming stripped 1 base from V and 4 bases from J, with 32 bases between. The CDR3 sequence is 21 residues long. Germline CDR1 LGHNA, CDR2 YNFKEQ. CDR3 loop: CASSQVSWSWHSAGSRYEQYF. In DNA form, the CDR3 reads TGTGCCAGCAGCCAAGTCTCGTGGTCTTGGCACTCGGCGGGAAGTCGGTACGAGCAGTACTTC.

The chain uses TRBV6-1 and TRBJ1-2, with D uncertain. The CDR3 has 13 residues. Germline values: CDR1 MNHNS, CDR2 SASEGT. Trimming removed 1 base at V and 4 bases at J, with 7 bases between. CDR3 in amino acids: CASSEGWPYGYTF. DNA of the CDR3: TGTGCCAGCAGTGAAGGCTGGCCCTATGGCTACACCTTC.

The CDR3 DNA reads TGTGCCAGCAGCTTGGGGGGAGCGAGTTTCTATGGCTACACCTTC. This gives the protein CASSLGGASFYGYTF. The chain uses TRBV5-6 and TRBJ1-2; D uncertain. The CDR3 loop spans 15 amino acids. Trimming removed 0 bases from V and 4 bases from J, with 13 bases in between. The germline V gene encodes CDR1 SGHDT and CDR2 YYEEEE.

Only a few counts were recorded for this clone. The V gene is TRBV28, the J gene TRBJ1-2, with D tentatively TRBD1 (5 bases). Germline CDR1 and CDR2: MDHEN and SYDVKM. The CDR3 is made up of 15 amino acids. V dropped 5 bases and J dropped 8 bases, with 21 bases sitting between them. DNA for the CDR3: TGTGCCAGCAGTGTTCCGGGGGGGGTATTGTCGGGCTACACCTTC. Amino acid sequence: CASSVPGGVLSGYTF.

This clone occurred once. This rearrangement joins TRBV5-1 to TRBJ2-2; 12 nucleotides line up with TRBD2. The CDR3 has 20 amino acids. Trimming took 4 bases from V and 2 from J; bases not matched to a gene: 15. The V gene's germline CDR1 is SGHRS and CDR2 YFSETQ. CDR3: CASSPGVSSGRDTNTGELFF. In DNA form, the CDR3 reads TGCGCCAGCAGCCCTGGGGTGTCTAGCGGGAGGGACACTAACACCGGGGAGCTGTTTTTT.

The chain has TRBV10-1 and TRBJ2-3, with TRBD2 matching over 8 bases. After removal of 6 bases from V and 1 base from J, the junction contained 15 bases not matched to a gene. The CDR3 contains 18 residues. Germline-derived CDR1 and CDR2 are WNHNN and SYGVQD (reference sequence). Written as DNA, the CDR3 is TGCGCCAGCAGACCATCTACTAGCGGAGAACTTCGCACAGATACGCAGTATTTT. Amino acid sequence: CASRPSTSGELRTDTQYF.

The chain joins TRBV7-9 to TRBJ2-7; 10 nucleotides agree with TRBD1. Germline CDR1 reads SEHNR; CDR2 reads FQNEAQ (reference sequence). Trimming removed 2 bases from V and 4 bases from J; junction bases left unmatched: 14. This CDR3 is 18 amino acids long. CDR3 residues: CASSLSTQGGQGRYEQYF. As DNA, the CDR3 is TGTGCCAGCAGCTTATCGACTCAGGGGGGACAGGGGAGATACGAGCAGTACTTC.